Following are 21 T cell receptor beta chains from one sample sequenced in a study of blood T cells in healthy people across ages. Next came a second PCR, run for about 7 to 12 cycles, which used a sample-barcoded 5' primer along with a J-beta primer mix. TCRdb reanalysed the 5' RACE reads using MiXCR and keeps one entry per CDR3 protein. This sample has 780,000 or so distinct CDR3 sequences, with more than 20% found just once. These same data were also listed under a study on T cells of mothers and their children.

Source material: blood. These receptors were collected from a boy aged 5 to 17 in good health.

This chain links TRBV3-1 with TRBJ1-1; TRBD1 matches at 8 bases. The germline gives CDR1 LGHDT, CDR2 YNNKEL (reference sequence). The CDR3 covers 15 residues. V shed 0 bases, J shed 3 bases, and the junction held 3 bases outside the gene matches. This CDR3 reads CASSQDPDRDTEAFF. The CDR3 nucleotides read TGTGCCAGCAGCCAAGACCCGGACAGGGACACTGAAGCTTTCTTT.

This clonotype has more than one count but fewer than ten. The V gene is TRBV30, the J gene TRBJ2-6, with a weak D call TRBD1 (6 bases). Trimming pared 5 bases from V and 1 base from J, leaving 12 bases between. The CDR3 has 15 amino acids. Germline V gene lookup returns CDR1 GTSNPN and CDR2 SVGIG (reference sequence). DNA of the CDR3: TGTGCCTGGGGACAGATGCCTTCTGGGGCCAACGTCCTGACTTTC. Translated, it gives CAWGQMPSGANVLTF. Using reference TRBV30 and TRBJ2-6 for the parts outside the CDR3, the full variable domain is SQTIHQWPATLVQPVGSPLSLECTVEGTSNPNLYWYRQAAGRGLQLLFYSVGIGQISSEVPQNLSASRPQDRQFILSSKKLLLSDSGFYLCAWGQMPSGANVLTFGAGSRLTVL.

This clonotype was detected a few times. The chain is built from TRBV25-1 and TRBJ2-3, with TRBD1 matching 9 bases. The CDR3 extends over 12 amino acids. V trimming: 6 bases; J trimming: 5 bases; junction bases outside the gene matches: 0. The V gene's germline CDR1 is MGHDK and CDR2 SYGVNS. This chain's CDR3 is CASRTGGDTQYF. The CDR3 nucleotides read TGTGCCAGCAGGACAGGGGGAGATACGCAGTATTTT.

V usage is TRBV20-1 and J usage is TRBJ2-3, with 7 bases that match TRBD2. Germline-derived CDR1 and CDR2 are DFQATT and SNEGSKA (reference sequence). V lost 7 bases and J lost 2; bases outside the gene matches: 9. There are 14 residues in the CDR3. The CDR3 DNA reads TGCAGTGTCACAACCCGACTAGCCACAGATACGCAGTATTTT. Amino acids: CSVTTRLATDTQYF.

The genes are TRBV20-1 and TRBJ2-7, with 12 bases that match TRBD2. This CDR3 is built from 14 residues. Trimming removed 5 bases from V and 4 bases from J; junction bases left unmatched: 6. Germline lookup yields CDR1 DFQATT and CDR2 SNEGSKA (reference sequence). Here the CDR3 DNA reads TGCAGTGCTTCTCGACTAGCGGGAGTGTACGAGCAGTACTTC. It yields the protein CSASRLAGVYEQYF.

This clonotype was recorded a few times. V and J are TRBV12-3 or TRBV12-4 and TRBJ2-5; 9 bases agree with TRBD1. The J call is uncertain, as TRBJ2-7 better fits the DNA end. CDR3 length: 13 residues. The CDR3, as DNA: TGTGCCAGCAGTTTTGACAGGGGGGACGAGCAGTACTTC. The encoded protein is CASSFDRGDEQYF.

This clonotype has more than one count but fewer than ten. The chain recombines TRBV9 with TRBJ1-4; 10 bases map to TRBD1. V lost 0 bases, J lost 8 bases, and 7 bases stayed unmatched. Per the germline V gene, CDR1 is SGDLS and CDR2 is YYNGEE. This CDR3 has 16 residues. This chain's CDR3 is CASSVAGGQGIEKLFF. The CDR3 region has the DNA TGTGCCAGCAGCGTAGCTGGGGGACAGGGGATCGAAAAACTGTTTTTT. The whole variable domain, remainder taken from reference TRBV9 and TRBJ1-4, is DSGVTQTPKHLITATGQRVTLRCSPRSGDLSVYWYQQSLDQGLQFLIQYYNGEERAKGNILERFSAQQFPDLHSELNLSSLELGDSALYFCASSVAGGQGIEKLFFGSGTQLSVL.

Only a few counts were recorded for this clonotype. The chain joins TRBV10-3 to TRBJ2-5; D may match TRBD1 or TRBD2 (5 bases each). The DNA end is more similar to TRBJ2-7, so the J call may be wrong. Per the germline V gene, CDR1 is ENHRY and CDR2 is SYGVKD. The CDR3 has 13 residues. CDR3 sequence reads: CAIGRDLPYEQYF. CDR3 DNA sequence: TGTGCCATCGGACGGGACCTCCCCTACGAGCAGTACTTC.

The J gene is TRBJ1-1, the V gene TRBV6-6; TRBD1 agrees at 11 bases. This CDR3 has 16 amino acids. Germline values: CDR1 MNHNY, CDR2 SVGAGI (reference sequence). After removal of 7 bases from V and 5 bases from J, the junction contained 12 bases not matched to a gene. The CDR3 spells CASIDWTGGLGTEAFF. Here the CDR3 DNA reads TGTGCCAGCATAGACTGGACAGGGGGCTTGGGTACTGAAGCTTTCTTT.

This clonotype was seen only a few times. The chain recombines TRBV20-1 with TRBJ2-7; D is ambiguous. This CDR3 spans 12 amino acids. Trimming cost V 6 bases and J 2 bases, with 11 bases left between them. Germline V lookup: CDR1 DFQATT, CDR2 SNEGSKA (reference sequence). For the CDR3, the DNA is TGCAGTGCGAAGACCCTAACCTACGAGCAGTACTTC. It codes for CSAKTLTYEQYF.

This clonotype was observed a few times. This chain links TRBV6-5 with TRBJ2-3; 7 positions match TRBD1. The CDR3 has 15 amino acids. CDR1 and CDR2 from the germline V gene are MNHEY and SVGAGI. V trimming: 7 bases; J trimming: 3 bases; junction bases outside the gene matches: 10. For the CDR3, the DNA is TGTGCCAGCACCAAACAGGGGAAAGGGACAGATACGCAGTATTTT. As protein: CASTKQGKGTDTQYF.

This clonotype was counted only a few times. The V gene is TRBV12-3 or TRBV12-4, the J gene TRBJ2-1; D might be TRBD1 (6 bases). The J call is in doubt because the DNA end fits TRBJ2-7 better. The CDR3 extends over 13 amino acids. In DNA, the CDR3 is TGTGCCAGCAGTCCACAGACAGGCGGCGAGCAGTACTTC. It translates to CASSPQTGGEQYF.

V gene TRBV7-2 combines with J gene TRBJ2-1, with a tentative D call TRBD2 (5 bases). The CDR3 sequence is 17 residues long. The germline gives CDR1 SGHTA, CDR2 FQGNSA. The germline V and J ends were trimmed by 8 bases and 5 bases, with 25 bases remaining between them. The chain's CDR3 is CASGSRVTVRQNNEQFF. As DNA, the CDR3 is TGTGCCAGCGGGTCGAGGGTTACGGTCCGACAAAACAATGAGCAGTTCTTC.

Note on this clonotype: Germline is not matched at one junction end, which may reflect a read error. The rearrangement joins TRBV5-1 to TRBJ2-1; D tentatively reads TRBD1 or TRBD2 (5 bases each). Gene TRBJ2-7 matches the end of the DNA better, so the J call may be wrong. The CDR3 sequence is 13 residues long. From germline, CDR1 is SGHRS and CDR2 YFSETQ. CDR3 in DNA: TGCGCCAGCAGCGCAAGTCGGGGCTACGGGCAGTACTTC. Translating it yields CASSASRGYGQYF.

The table lists this clonotype with a few counts. The chain uses TRBV7-2 and TRBJ2-5; the D gene could be TRBD1 or TRBD2 (5 bases each). The J call is uncertain, as TRBJ2-7 better fits the DNA end. The CDR3 is 15 residues long. Germline V lookup: CDR1 SGHTA, CDR2 FQGNSA. CDR3 region: CASSLEAGSPYEQYF. As DNA, the CDR3 is TGTGCCAGCAGCTTAGAGGCAGGGAGCCCCTACGAGCAGTACTTC.

This clonotype has just a few counts. Written as DNA, the CDR3 is TGTGCCAGCACCCCGGTGGGCGGGGGGTCCTCCACCGGGGAGCTGTTTTTT. This codes for CASTPVGGGSSTGELFF. The gene calls are TRBV7-9 and TRBJ2-2; 8 bases fit TRBD2. The CDR3 consists of 17 residues. With V trimmed by 7 bases and J by 4 bases, 14 bases remained unmatched. From germline, CDR1 is SEHNR and CDR2 FQNEAQ (reference sequence).

The chain uses TRBV25-1 and TRBJ2-5, with TRBD1 matching over 9 bases. The J call is in doubt because the DNA end fits TRBJ2-1 better. There are 14 residues in the CDR3. The V gene's germline CDR1 is MGHDK and CDR2 SYGVNS. The CDR3 DNA is TGTGCCAGCTCAGCCGGGACAGGGTTCAATGAGCAGTTCTTC. Amino acids: CASSAGTGFNEQFF.

This chain connects TRBV7-6 to TRBJ1-1; 8 nucleotides line up with TRBD1. The CDR3 length is 15 residues. Per the germline V gene, CDR1 is SGHVS and CDR2 is FNYEAQ. V gave up 0 bases and J gave up 5 bases; unmatched junction bases: 5. Here the CDR3 reads CASSLAQTGVTEAFF. DNA of the CDR3: TGTGCCAGCAGCTTAGCCCAGACAGGGGTGACTGAAGCTTTCTTT. The full variable domain, in which reference TRBV7-6 and TRBJ1-1 provide the parts outside the CDR3, is GAGVSQSPRYKVTKRGQDVALRCDPISGHVSLYWYRQALGQGPEFLTYFNYEAQQDKSGLPNDRFSAERPEGSISTLTIQRTEQRDSAMYRCASSLAQTGVTEAFFGQGTRLTVV.

A single count supports this clonotype. The V and J genes are TRBV25-1 and TRBJ1-1, with TRBD1 identical over 8 bases. V was clipped by 4 bases and J by 1 base; unmatched bases: 2. Germline V gene data show CDR1 as MGHDK and CDR2 as SYGVNS. The CDR3 is 14 residues long. CDR3 DNA: TGTGCCAGCAGTGTCACAGGGGGGAACACTGAAGCTTTCTTT. Translated: CASSVTGGNTEAFF.

The chain combines TRBV6-2 or TRBV6-3 with TRBJ2-2, with 10 positions matching TRBD1. The CDR3 has 18 amino acids. The germline CDR1 and CDR2 sequences are MNHEY and SVGEGT. The trim removed 2 bases at V and 0 bases at J, leaving 6 bases unmatched. In nucleotides, the CDR3 is TGTGCCAGCAGTTACCCCGGGACAGGGGTGACGAACACCGGGGAGCTGTTTTTT. This encodes CASSYPGTGVTNTGELFF.

V usage is TRBV20-1 and J usage is TRBJ2-1; D perhaps matches TRBD2 (6 bases). The germline V and J ends were trimmed by 3 bases and 8 bases, with 20 bases remaining between them. CDR3 length: 15 amino acids. Germline V gene data show CDR1 as DFQATT and CDR2 as SNEGSKA (reference sequence). The CDR3 loop is CSASRLTDYLDEQFF. CDR3 DNA: TGCAGTGCTAGTAGATTGACGGACTATTTGGATGAGCAGTTCTTC.